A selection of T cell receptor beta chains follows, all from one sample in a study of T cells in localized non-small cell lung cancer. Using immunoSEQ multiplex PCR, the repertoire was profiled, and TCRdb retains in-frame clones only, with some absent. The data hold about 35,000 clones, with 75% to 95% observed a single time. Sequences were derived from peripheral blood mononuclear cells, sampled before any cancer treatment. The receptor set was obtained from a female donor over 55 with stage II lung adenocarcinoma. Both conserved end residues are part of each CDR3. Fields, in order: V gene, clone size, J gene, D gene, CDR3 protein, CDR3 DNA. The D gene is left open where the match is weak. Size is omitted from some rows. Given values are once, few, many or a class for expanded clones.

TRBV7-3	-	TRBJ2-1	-	CASSLTAGSTYNEQFF	TGTGCCAGCAGCTTAACTGCGGGTTCCACCTACAATGAGCAGTTCTTC
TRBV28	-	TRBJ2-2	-	CASSLQGNTGELFF	TGTGCCAGCAGTTTACAGGGTAACACCGGGGAGCTGTTTTTT
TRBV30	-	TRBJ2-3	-	CAWRRVTDTQYF	TGTGCCTGGCGGCGAGTGACAGATACGCAGTATTTT
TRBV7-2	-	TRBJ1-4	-	CASSPGWTNEKLFF	TGTGCCAGCAGCCCAGGGTGGACTAATGAAAAACTGTTTTTT
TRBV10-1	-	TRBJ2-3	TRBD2	CASSESVLAGVTDTQYF	TGCGCCAGCAGTGAGTCGGTACTAGCGGGAGTAACAGATACGCAGTATTTT
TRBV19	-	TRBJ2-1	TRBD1	CASSNTGGGSYNEQFF	TGTGCCAGTAGTAATACAGGGGGTGGGTCCTACAATGAGCAGTTCTTC
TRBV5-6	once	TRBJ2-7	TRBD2	CASSYRTSGSGRYEQYF	TGTGCCAGCAGCTACAGGACTAGCGGGAGCGGCAGGTACGAGCAGTACTTC
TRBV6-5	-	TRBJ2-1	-	CASSYEATWSYNEQFF	TGTGCCAGCAGTTACGAGGCGACATGGTCCTACAATGAGCAGTTCTTC
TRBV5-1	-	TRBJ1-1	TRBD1	CASSLPGQGFMNTEAFF	TGCGCCAGCAGCCTACCGGGACAGGGCTTCATGAACACTGAAGCTTTCTTT
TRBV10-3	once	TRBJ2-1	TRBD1	CAISAHGTGVNEQFF	TGTGCCATCAGTGCCCACGGGACAGGGGTCAATGAGCAGTTCTTC
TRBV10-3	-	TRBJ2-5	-	CAISGLREETQYF	TGTGCCATCAGTGGTCTCAGGGAGGAGACCCAGTACTTC
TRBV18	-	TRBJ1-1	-	CASSQKGRDTEAFF	TGTGCCAGCTCACAAAAAGGGAGGGACACTGAAGCTTTCTTT
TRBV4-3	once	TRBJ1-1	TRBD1	CASSQDYGTGALMNTEAFF	TGCGCCAGCAGCCAAGATTACGGGACAGGGGCATTAATGAACACTGAAGCTTTCTTT
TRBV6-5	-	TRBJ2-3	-	CASSYTGHNTDTQYF	TGTGCCAGCAGTTACACGGGACACAACACAGATACGCAGTATTTT
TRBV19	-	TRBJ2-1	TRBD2	CASSIGPAGGVGSVSEQFF	TGTGCCAGTAGTATAGGGCCTGCGGGGGGGGTTGGGTCAGTCAGTGAGCAGTTCTTC
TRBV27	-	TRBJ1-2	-	CASSPQYPLRYRVSYGYTF	TGTGCCAGCAGTCCCCAATATCCCCTCCGTTACAGGGTTAGCTATGGCTACACCTTC
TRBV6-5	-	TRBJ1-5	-	CASSDLYSNQPQHF	TGTGCCAGCAGTGACTTATATAGCAATCAGCCCCAGCATTTT
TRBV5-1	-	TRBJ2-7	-	CASSHNFQIPYEQYF	TGCGCCAGCAGCCACAATTTCCAGATTCCCTACGAGCAGTACTTC
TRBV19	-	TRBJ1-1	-	CASSPWGSVSSTEAFF	TGTGCCAGTAGTCCGTGGGGGTCTGTTTCATCGACTGAAGCTTTCTTT
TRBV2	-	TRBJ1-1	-	CASIRTTRVTEAFF	TGTGCCAGCATTCGGACAACGAGGGTCACTGAAGCTTTCTTT
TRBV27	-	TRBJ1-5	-	CASSLYGRINLGNQPQHF	TGTGCCAGCAGTTTATATGGGAGGATCAATTTGGGCAATCAGCCCCAGCATTTT
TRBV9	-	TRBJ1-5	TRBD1	CASSVGQGDTNQPQHF	TGTGCCAGCAGCGTAGGGCAGGGGGATACCAATCAGCCCCAGCATTTT
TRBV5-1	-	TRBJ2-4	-	CASSHPGGNRDIQYF	TGCGCCAGCAGCCACCCGGGGGGCAATAGGGACATTCAGTACTTC
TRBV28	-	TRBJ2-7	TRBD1	CASSLRGGQGSYEQYF	TGTGCCAGCAGTTTACGAGGTGGACAGGGGTCCTACGAGCAGTACTTC
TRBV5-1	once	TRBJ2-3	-	CASSPGRPSLSTQYF	TGCGCCAGCAGCCCGGGACGGCCCTCCTTATCTACGCAGTATTTT
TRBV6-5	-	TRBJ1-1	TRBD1	CASSYAGQSTEAFF	TGTGCCAGCAGTTACGCGGGACAGTCCACTGAAGCTTTCTTT
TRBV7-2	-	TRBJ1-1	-	CASSSRSGAGTEAFF	TGTGCCAGCAGCTCGAGGTCGGGGGCGGGTACTGAAGCTTTCTTT
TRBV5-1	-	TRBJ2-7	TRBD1	CASSAGTGGLSYEQYF	TGCGCCAGCAGCGCAGGGACAGGGGGACTCTCCTACGAGCAGTACTTC
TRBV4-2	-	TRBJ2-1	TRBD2	CASSSKTSGSYNEQFF	TGTGCCAGCAGCTCGAAGACTAGCGGGAGCTACAATGAGCAGTTCTTC
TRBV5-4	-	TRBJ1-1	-	CASRGGQPTEAFF	TGTGCCAGCCGAGGGGGGCAGCCCACTGAAGCTTTCTTT
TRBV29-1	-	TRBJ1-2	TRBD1	CSVESGQGSSGYTF	TGCAGCGTTGAATCGGGACAGGGGTCAAGTGGCTACACCTTC
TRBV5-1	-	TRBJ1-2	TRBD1	CASSLVGTGGLRNYGYTF	TGCGCCAGCAGCTTGGTCGGGACAGGGGGCTTAAGGAACTATGGCTACACCTTC
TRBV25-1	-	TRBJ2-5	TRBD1	CASSEGTGPQETQYF	TGTGCCAGCAGTGAAGGGACAGGGCCGCAAGAGACCCAGTACTTC
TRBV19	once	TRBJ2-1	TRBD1	CASSRGGTMGEQFF	TGTGCCAGTAGCAGAGGGGGCACAATGGGGGAGCAGTTCTTC
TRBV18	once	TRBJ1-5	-	CASSPETRNQPQHF	TGTGCCAGCTCACCTGAGACCAGAAATCAGCCCCAGCATTTT
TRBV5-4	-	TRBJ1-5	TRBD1	CASSAGQGAGQPQHF	TGTGCCAGCAGCGCCGGACAGGGGGCAGGTCAGCCCCAGCATTTT
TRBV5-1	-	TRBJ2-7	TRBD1	CASSLVPFTGAAYEQYF	TGCGCCAGCAGCTTGGTCCCTTTCACAGGGGCCGCCTACGAGCAGTACTTC
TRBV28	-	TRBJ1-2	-	CASRYEGTYGYTF	TGTGCCAGCAGATACGAAGGGACCTATGGCTACACCTTC
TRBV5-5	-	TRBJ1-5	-	CASSLYINQPQHF	TGTGCCAGCAGCTTATATATCAATCAGCCCCAGCATTTT
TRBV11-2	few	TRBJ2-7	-	CASSLMQVSSYEQYF	TGTGCCAGCAGCTTAATGCAGGTTAGCTCCTACGAGCAGTACTTC
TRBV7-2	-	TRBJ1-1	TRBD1	CASSLQGAETEAFF	TGTGCCAGCAGCTTACAGGGGGCAGAGACTGAAGCTTTCTTT
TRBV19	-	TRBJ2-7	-	CASSIGGDTYEQYF	TGTGCCAGTAGTATAGGAGGGGATACCTACGAGCAGTACTTC
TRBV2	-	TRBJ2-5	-	CASSAREEAQYF	TGTGCCAGCAGTGCTCGGGAAGAGGCCCAGTACTTC
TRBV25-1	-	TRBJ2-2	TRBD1	CASSAVGTGGRGELFF	TGTGCCAGCAGTGCCGTCGGGACAGGGGGCCGAGGGGAGCTGTTTTTT
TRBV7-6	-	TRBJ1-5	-	CASSPGTLGQPQHF	TGTGCCAGCAGCCCAGGGACCCTGGGGCAGCCCCAGCATTTT
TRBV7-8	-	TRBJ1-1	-	CASSPGGAEAFF	TGTGCCAGCAGCCCGGGGGGGGCTGAAGCTTTCTTT
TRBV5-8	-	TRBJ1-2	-	CASSLEGARGSYGYTF	TGTGCCAGCAGCTTAGAAGGGGCCAGGGGTAGCTATGGCTACACCTTC
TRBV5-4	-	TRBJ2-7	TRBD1	CASSRDRAYEQYF	TGTGCCAGCAGCCGGGACAGAGCCTACGAGCAGTACTTC
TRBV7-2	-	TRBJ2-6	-	CASSLEVSGANVLTF	TGTGCCAGCAGCTTAGAGGTCTCTGGGGCCAACGTCCTGACTTTC
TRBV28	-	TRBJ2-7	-	CASSLRSYEQYF	TGTGCCAGCAGTTTAAGATCCTACGAGCAGTACTTC
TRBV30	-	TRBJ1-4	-	CAWKAWEGRNEKLFF	TGTGCCTGGAAGGCATGGGAGGGGCGAAATGAAAAACTGTTTTTT
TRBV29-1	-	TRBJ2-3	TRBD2	CSVGRGVDTQYF	TGCAGCGTTGGTCGGGGGGTAGATACGCAGTATTTT
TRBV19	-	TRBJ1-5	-	CATAQINSNQPQHF	TGTGCCACCGCACAGATTAATAGCAATCAGCCCCAGCATTTT
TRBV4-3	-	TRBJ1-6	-	CASSQETDNSPLHF	TGCGCCAGCAGCCAAGAAACGGATAATTCACCCCTCCACTTT
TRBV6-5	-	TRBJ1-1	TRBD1	CASSSQQGPNTEAFF	TGTGCCAGCAGTTCCCAACAGGGGCCGAACACTGAAGCTTTCTTT
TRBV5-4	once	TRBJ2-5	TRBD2	CASSFSSGSKETQYF	TGTGCCAGCAGCTTCAGTAGCGGGAGTAAAGAGACCCAGTACTTC
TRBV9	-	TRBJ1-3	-	CASSVESSGNTIYF	TGTGCCAGCAGCGTAGAGTCCTCTGGAAACACCATATATTTT